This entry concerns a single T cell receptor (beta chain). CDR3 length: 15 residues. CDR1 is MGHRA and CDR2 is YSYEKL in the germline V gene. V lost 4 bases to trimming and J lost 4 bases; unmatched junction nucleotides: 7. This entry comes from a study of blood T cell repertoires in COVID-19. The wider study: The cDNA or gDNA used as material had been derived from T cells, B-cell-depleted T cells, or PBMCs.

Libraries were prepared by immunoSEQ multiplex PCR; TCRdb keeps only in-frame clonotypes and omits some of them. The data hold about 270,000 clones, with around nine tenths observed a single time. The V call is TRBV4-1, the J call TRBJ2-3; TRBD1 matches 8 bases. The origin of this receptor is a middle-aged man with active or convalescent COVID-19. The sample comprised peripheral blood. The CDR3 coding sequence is TGCGCCAGCAGCCGGACAGGGTCGGTGGCAGATACGCAGTATTTT. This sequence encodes CASSRTGSVADTQYF.